This TCR beta chain was recorded in a study of T-cell memory formation after mild COVID-19. Germline V gene data show CDR1 as SGHTA and CDR2 as FQGNSA. This CDR3 contains 15 residues. V was clipped by 3 bases and J by 7 bases, with 19 bases between them. In its sample, this clonotype was seen a few times. TCRdb fed the 5' RACE reads into MiXCR, producing one record per CDR3 protein. The data contain 300,000 or so distinct CDR3 sequences, approximately 15% of them singletons. This receptor was obtained from a man younger than 35 who had mild COVID-19 (a few samples of this study predate the infection). Cell type and time point are not known. This chain joins TRBV7-2 and TRBJ2-7; D tentatively reads TRBD1 or TRBD2 (5 bases each). Specimen: PBMCs or a T cell subset sorted from them (not recorded which). In nucleotides, the CDR3 is TGTGCCAGCAGCTTGGGGGACCCTTCGTTATGGGAGCAGTACTTC. It translates to CASSLGDPSLWEQYF.